The next 5 T cell receptor beta chains were all read from a single sample in a study of human T cells and chemical hapten exposure. TCRdb reprocessed the RACE reads with MiXCR, giving one entry per CDR3 protein. The sample consists of about 380,000 distinct CDR3 sequences, approximately 5% of them appearing once. Noted time point: patch test 1, 2 weeks after DPC sensitization. The treatment is: therapeutic diphenylcyclopropenone sensitization with weekly scalp DPC. The source was whole blood, collected in connection with sensitization to the hapten diphenylcyclopropenone (DPC). The origin of the receptors is a woman between 45 and 65 years old with alopecia areata. Some clones in this sample may be carry-over from other donors' samples.

V and J are TRBV7-2 and TRBJ2-5; possibly TRBD2 for D (5 bases). V lost 5 bases, J lost 1 base, and 11 bases lay in between. The CDR3 runs 14 residues. Germline V gene lookup returns CDR1 SGHTA and CDR2 FQGNSA. The CDR3 DNA follows: TGTGCCAGCAGCCCGACCGGGATCCAAGAGACCCAGTACTTC. This translates into CASSPTGIQETQYF.

The chain recombines TRBV7-9 with TRBJ2-5; D perhaps matches TRBD1 (5 bases). This CDR3 is built from 13 residues. Germline V lookup: CDR1 SEHNR, CDR2 FQNEAQ (reference sequence). V was pared by 4 bases and J by 5 bases, with 11 bases between. CDR3 region: CASSSEKGETQYF. CDR3 nucleotides: TGTGCCAGCAGCTCTGAGAAGGGGGAGACCCAGTACTTC.

This clonotype was picked up many times. The gene calls are TRBV6-6 and TRBJ2-1; 7 bases agree with TRBD2. V trimming: 3 bases; J trimming: 2 bases; junction bases outside the gene matches: 4. Germline V gives CDR1 MNHNY, CDR2 SVGAGI (reference sequence). The CDR3 consists of 15 residues. DNA for the CDR3: TGTGCCAGCAGTTATTCGGGGGGAGCCTACAATGAGCAGTTCTTC. Protein: CASSYSGGAYNEQFF.

The CDR3 here is CSVALKPGGGYGYTF. In nucleotides, the CDR3 is TGCAGCGTGGCCCTCAAACCGGGGGGGGGCTATGGCTACACCTTC. The genes are TRBV29-1 and TRBJ1-2; a possible D gene is TRBD1 (5 bases). Germline V gene lookup returns CDR1 SQVTM and CDR2 ANQGSEA. V lost 6 bases and J lost 4, with 21 bases in between. The CDR3 is made up of 15 amino acids. Drawing the rest from reference TRBV29-1 and TRBJ1-2, the complete variable domain is SAVISQKPSRDICQRGTSLTIQCQVDSQVTMMFWYRQQPGQSLTLIATANQGSEATYESGFVIDKFPISRPNLTFSTLTVSNMSPEDSSIYLCSVALKPGGGYGYTFGSGTRLTVV.

This clonotype was seen a handful of times. The chain has TRBV9 and TRBJ2-7, with TRBD1 identical over 9 bases. CDR1 and CDR2 from the germline V gene are SGDLS and YYNGEE. V shed 0 bases and J 3 bases; nucleotides not matched to a gene: 1. This CDR3 comprises 14 residues. The CDR3 coding sequence is TGTGCCAGCAGCGTAGGGACAGGGGACTACGAGCAGTACTTC. This codes for CASSVGTGDYEQYF.